This T cell receptor (beta chain) is from a study of control samples from healthy donors and cancer patients. The assay was immunoSEQ multiplex PCR, and TCRdb's table has in-frame clones only and misses some. The sample holds approximately 100,000 clones, around 89% seen once. This clone appeared a single time. Trimming cost V 0 bases and J 0 bases, with 5 bases left between them. Germline V gene data show CDR1 as GTSNPN and CDR2 as SVGIG (reference sequence). The CDR3 length is 13 residues. This sequence joins TRBV30 and TRBJ2-5, with D uncertain. The receptor was derived from a woman aged 50 to 65 in good health. Sequences were obtained from blood. CDR3: CAWSVRYQETQYF. DNA of the CDR3: TGTGCCTGGAGTGTTCGGTACCAAGAGACCCAGTACTTC.